This TCR beta chain was obtained from a study of blood T cell repertoires in COVID-19. Study-wide context: Sources were T cells, B-cell-depleted T cells, or PBMCs; the material itself was cDNA or gDNA.

Seattle participants joined during active infection and were tracked over time. The CDR3 is 15 residues long. CDR1 is SGHVS and CDR2 is FQNEAQ in the germline V gene. V lost 1 base and J lost 8, with 14 bases in between. Original methodology: Estimates of nucleated cell counts were drawn from the amplification of reference gene primers. The method was immunoSEQ multiplex PCR; TCRdb's version includes in-frame clones alone and lacks a portion of them. That table supplies the V and J calls and clone size; D and trimming were determined from the DNA. The sample contains around 220,000 clones, 75% to 90% of which appear only once.

This receptor was taken from a woman of 80 years or more with COVID-19, enrolled during active disease. V and J are TRBV7-8 and TRBJ2-2; a possible D gene is TRBD1 (6 bases). Source material: peripheral blood. The DNA for the CDR3 is TGTGCCAGCAGCTTAGAGCCAGGGGTATTTGGGGAGCTGTTTTTT. Its translation is CASSLEPGVFGELFF.